This entry concerns a single T cell receptor beta chain. Its antigen is undetermined. Without any T cell sorting, total RNA was isolated from whole blood. This sample was taken from a study of monozygotic twins with inflammatory bowel disease. Findings and limits, study-wide: Clonotype overlap with others was lower in IBD patients than in healthy twins, a difference that was greatest with disease activity.

The germline CDR1 and CDR2 sequences are MNHNS and SASEGT. CDR3 length equals 15 residues. Across eight separate reactions for each sample, cDNA was made. UMIs with a 6-nucleotide sample barcode were added by template switching. TCRdb processed the 5' RACE reads again and assigns one entry to each CDR3 protein, with no DNA. This repertoire includes nearly 450,000 distinct CDR3 sequences. V gene TRBV6-1 combines with J gene TRBJ1-1; TCRdb returns TRBD1, unconfirmable since there is no DNA. This receptor was identified in a human donor with ulcerative colitis or Crohn's disease, or a healthy co-twin of an affected twin (not recorded which). Sequencing was performed on blood. The CDR3 loop reads CASSGLSRQGLGAFF.